One TCR beta chain is described in this entry. The data derive from a study of blood T cell repertoires in COVID-19. Study-wide context: The United States, Italy and Spain provided the acute and convalescent COVID-19 samples. T cells, B-cell-depleted T cells, or PBMCs supplied cDNA or gDNA.

In the original workflow: For nucleated cells, counts were estimated from reference gene primer amplification. Only in-frame clones appear in the TCRdb table, and some are missing; sequencing was by immunoSEQ multiplex PCR. The V and J calls and the clone size are those of that table, but D and trimming were determined from the DNA. The sample carries approximately 100,000 clones, more than 90% recorded once. The trim removed 4 bases at V and 0 bases at J, leaving 6 bases unmatched. Germline CDR1 and CDR2: MNHEY and SVGAGI. This CDR3 comprises 15 residues. V is TRBV6-5 and J is TRBJ2-7; TRBD2 matches 7 bases. The sequenced material came from peripheral blood. The source of this sequence is a man in his 70s with acute or convalescent COVID-19. DNA for the CDR3: TGTGCCAGCAGTTTTGGGACGGGAGGCTCCTACGAGCAGTACTTC. Translated, it gives CASSFGTGGSYEQYF.